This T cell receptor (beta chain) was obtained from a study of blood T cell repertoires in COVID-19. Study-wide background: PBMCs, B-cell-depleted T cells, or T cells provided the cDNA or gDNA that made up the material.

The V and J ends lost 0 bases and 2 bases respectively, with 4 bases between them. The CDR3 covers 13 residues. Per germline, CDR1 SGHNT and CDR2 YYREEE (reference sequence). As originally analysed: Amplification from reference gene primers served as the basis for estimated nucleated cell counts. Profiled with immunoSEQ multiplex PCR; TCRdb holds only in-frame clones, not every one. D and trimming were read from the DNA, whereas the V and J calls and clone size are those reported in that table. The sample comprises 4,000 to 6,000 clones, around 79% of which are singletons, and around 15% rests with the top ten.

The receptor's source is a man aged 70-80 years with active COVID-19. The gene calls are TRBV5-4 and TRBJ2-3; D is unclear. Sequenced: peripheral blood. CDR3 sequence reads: CASSLVYTDTQYF. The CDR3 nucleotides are TGTGCCAGCAGCTTGGTCTACACAGATACGCAGTATTTT.